This T cell receptor beta chain derives from a study of blood T cell repertoires in COVID-19. Study-wide background: Sources were T cells, B-cell-depleted T cells, or PBMCs; the material itself was cDNA or gDNA.

This clone was counted only a few times. The length of the CDR3 is 14 residues. The ends were cut back, 2 bases at V and 1 base at J, with 8 bases in the middle. Germline CDR1 and CDR2: MRHNA and SNTAGT. Measured with immunoSEQ multiplex PCR; TCRdb has only the in-frame clones, and not every one. Seen here are tens of thousands of clones, around 84% observed once, and the top ten hold roughly 25%. This TCR derives from a man aged 55 to 69 with acute or convalescent COVID-19. This chain uses TRBV6-4 with TRBJ1-1; D is possibly TRBD1 (5 bases). The sequenced sample was peripheral blood. The CDR3 here is CASSDTDRNTEAFF. CDR3 bases: TGTGCCAGCAGTGACACCGACAGGAACACTGAAGCTTTCTTT.